Below are 24 T cell receptor beta chains sequenced from a single sample in a study of T cell repertoires in cytomegalovirus infection. No antigen has been assigned to these receptors. TCRdb used MiXCR to reprocess the reads, holding one entry per CDR3 protein. The sample shows about 100,000 distinct CDR3 sequences, about 40% of them seen only once. Sequenced here: CD8+ T cells from cultured PBMCs, sampled from culture after CMV antigen stimulation. These TCRs come from a human donor in good health (CMV status not recorded). Some clones in this sample may be carry-over from other donors' samples.

This chain links TRBV12-3 or TRBV12-4 with TRBJ2-7, with a tentative D call TRBD2 (5 bases). There are 11 residues in the CDR3. Trimming removed 6 bases at V and 9 bases at J, with 12 bases between. For the CDR3, the DNA is TGTGCCAGCAGCCCGAGGGATGTGCAGTACTTC. Protein product: CASSPRDVQYF.

In this sample, this clonotype turned up a few times. The chain is built from TRBV7-6 and TRBJ2-3; D not resolved. CDR1 and CDR2 (germline): SGHVS, FNYEAQ. Trimming stripped 2 bases from V and 3 bases from J, with 12 bases between. This CDR3 region has 15 residues. DNA for the CDR3: TGTGCCAGCAGCTTATCTGGAGTTGGGACAGATACGCAGTATTTT. This sequence encodes CASSLSGVGTDTQYF.

The CDR3 sequence: CASSFGSGGYEQYF. The CDR3 nucleotides read TGTGCCAGCAGCTTTGGTAGCGGGGGATACGAGCAGTACTTC. The J gene is TRBJ2-7, the V gene TRBV7-9, with 9 bases fitting TRBD2. The CDR3 consists of 14 residues. V trimming: 3 bases; J trimming: 4 bases; junction bases outside the gene matches: 4. Germline loops: CDR1 SEHNR, CDR2 FQNEAQ (reference sequence).

CDR3 protein: CASSSDFDGPSSFDEQFF. CDR3 sequence (DNA): TGTGCCAGCAGTTCGGATTTTGACGGACCATCATCCTTCGATGAGCAGTTCTTC. This chain uses TRBV28 with TRBJ2-1, with unresolved D. V was clipped by 4 bases and J by 8 bases, with 27 bases between them. The CDR3 sequence is 18 residues long. Per germline, CDR1 MDHEN and CDR2 SYDVKM.

The chain is built from TRBV7-2 and TRBJ1-4; D unclear. The CDR3 spans 13 residues. From germline, CDR1 is SGHTA and CDR2 FQGNSA. V was pared by 1 base and J by 13 bases, with 13 bases between. The CDR3 region is CASSLDVLDALFF. The CDR3 nucleotides read TGTGCCAGCAGCTTAGACGTCCTAGACGCACTGTTTTTT.

This clonotype was counted only a few times. The rearrangement links TRBV7-9 to TRBJ2-1; D call uncertain. Deletions cut 6 bases from V and 8 bases from J, with 14 bases between. Germline CDR1 is SEHNR and CDR2 is FQNEAQ (reference sequence). The CDR3 totals 13 residues. CDR3 sequence: CASSPTSVDEQFF. The CDR3 DNA sequence: TGTGCCAGCAGTCCAACATCGGTCGATGAGCAGTTCTTC.

In nucleotides, the CDR3 is TGTGCCATCAGTGAGACTACTGAAACCCCGGCCTATGGCTACACCTTC. Translated: CAISETTETPAYGYTF. The V call is TRBV10-3, the J call TRBJ1-2; no definite D call. Trimming cost V 2 bases and J 4 bases, with 17 bases left between them. In germline, CDR1 is ENHRY, CDR2 SYGVKD. The CDR3 is 16 residues long.

As concerns this clonotype: A much larger clone differs by one base, so this may be a read error. The chain is built from TRBV6-5 and TRBJ1-2, with D possibly TRBD1 on 5 matching bases. The CDR3 extends over 15 amino acids. Germline V gene data show CDR1 as MNHEY and CDR2 as SVGAGI. The CDR3 loop reads CASSFSGRENYSYTF. In DNA, the CDR3 is TGTGCCAGCAGTTTCTCGGGACGGGAAAACTATAGCTACACCTTC.

The chain carries TRBV27 and TRBJ1-5; D remains ambiguous. CDR3 length: 15 residues. Per the germline V gene, CDR1 is MNHEY and CDR2 is SMNVEV (reference sequence). V gave up 2 bases and J gave up 6 bases, with 14 bases separating them. CDR3 DNA sequence: TGTGCCAGCAGTTTAAGCCCCGGATCGGGTCAGCCCCAGCATTTT. It codes for CASSLSPGSGQPQHF.

The chain is built from TRBV6-1 and TRBJ2-5; D call uncertain. The germline gives CDR1 MNHNS, CDR2 SASEGT. The CDR3 runs 16 residues. The V end lost 0 bases, the J end lost 0 bases, and 11 bases lay between the germline ends. The CDR3 sequence: CASSEASAAYQETQYF. The CDR3 region has the DNA TGTGCCAGCAGTGAAGCATCGGCGGCGTACCAAGAGACCCAGTACTTC.

This clonotype showed up just a few times. The chain links TRBV7-2 to TRBJ2-7; TRBD1 aligns across 12 bases. With 3 bases clipped from V and 7 bases from J, the junction kept 4 bases outside the gene matches. Per germline, CDR1 SGHTA and CDR2 FQGNSA. The CDR3 spans 14 residues. CDR3 DNA sequence: TGTGCCAGCAGCTTCGGGACAGGGGGCCAAGAGCAGTACTTC. Its protein is CASSFGTGGQEQYF.

This clonotype was seen only a few times. V gene TRBV7-6 combines with J gene TRBJ2-7; the match to TRBD1 covers 10 bases. There are 17 residues in the CDR3. Germline V gives CDR1 SGHVS, CDR2 FNYEAQ. Trimming took 7 bases from V and 6 from J; bases not matched to a gene: 18. As DNA, the CDR3 is TGTGCCAGCACCCCCTCGGGTTCGGGACAGGGGATCCTCGAGCAGTACTTC. Its protein product is CASTPSGSGQGILEQYF. Together with reference TRBV7-6 and TRBJ2-7, the CDR3 gives the full variable domain: GAGVSQSPRYKVTKRGQDVALRCDPISGHVSLYWYRQALGQGPEFLTYFNYEAQQDKSGLPNDRFSAERPEGSISTLTIQRTEQRDSAMYRCASTPSGSGQGILEQYFGPGTRLTVT.

CDR3 nucleotides: TGTGCCAGCAGCTTAGCGGGCGAGGGCTACACCTTC. Translation: CASSLAGEGYTF. The chain uses TRBV7-2 and TRBJ1-2; no clear D gene. V dropped 0 bases and J dropped 8 bases, with 7 bases sitting between them. The CDR3 totals 12 residues. Germline-derived CDR1 and CDR2 are SGHTA and FQGNSA.

J is TRBJ1-5 and V is TRBV28; D is uncertain. Germline lookup yields CDR1 MDHEN and CDR2 SYDVKM. This CDR3 contains 15 residues. The germline V and J ends were trimmed by 6 bases and 4 bases, with 16 bases remaining between them. As DNA, the CDR3 is TGTGCCAGCAGGGGATCTAGGTGGGGAAATCAGCCCCAGCATTTT. Translated, it gives CASRGSRWGNQPQHF.

This clonotype is a singleton in its sample. The CDR3 reads CASSYVFSGGYQETQYF. In DNA, the CDR3 is TGTGCCAGCAGTTACGTATTCAGCGGGGGCTATCAAGAGACCCAGTACTTC. The chain has TRBV6-6 and TRBJ2-5, with 8 positions matching TRBD2. The CDR3 loop spans 17 amino acids. The junction had 10 bases not matched to a gene; V was cut back by 2 bases and J by 2 bases. The germline CDR1 and CDR2 sequences are MNHNY and SVGAGI (reference sequence).

Only a few counts were recorded for this clonotype. The V gene is TRBV3-1, the J gene TRBJ2-7; D is undetermined. Between the trimmed V and J ends, which lost 0 bases and 2 bases, there was a span of 8 bases. CDR3 length equals 14 residues. Germline CDR1 reads LGHDT; CDR2 reads YNNKEL (reference sequence). The CDR3 sequence is CASSQDQTTYEQYF. The CDR3 region has the DNA TGTGCCAGCAGCCAAGATCAGACAACCTACGAGCAGTACTTC.

This clonotype was seen many times. This chain uses TRBV6-5 with TRBJ1-3, with 12 positions matching TRBD1. The CDR3 totals 17 residues. Losses at the gene ends were 6 bases for V and 4 bases for J; bases not matched to a gene: 10. The V gene's germline CDR1 is MNHEY and CDR2 SVGAGI. CDR3 residues: CASSQGQGAFLGNTIYF. The DNA of the CDR3 is TGTGCCAGCAGCCAGGGACAGGGGGCTTTCCTGGGAAACACCATATATTTT.

V and J are TRBV7-2 and TRBJ1-2; D unresolved. V was clipped by 8 bases and J by 4 bases, with 14 bases between them. The CDR3 is made up of 13 amino acids. Germline lookup yields CDR1 SGHTA and CDR2 FQGNSA. The CDR3 spells CASPVGDGYGYTF. The CDR3 coding sequence is TGTGCCAGCCCAGTCGGGGATGGCTATGGCTACACCTTC.

This chain joins TRBV7-6 and TRBJ1-2; 12 bases are shared with TRBD1. Trimming cost V 5 bases and J 7 bases; bases outside gene matches: 2. The CDR3 runs to 13 residues. Germline V gives CDR1 SGHVS, CDR2 FNYEAQ. The CDR3 protein is CASSRDRGLGYTF. The DNA of the CDR3 is TGTGCCAGCAGCCGGGACAGGGGGCTTGGCTACACCTTC.

The V call is TRBV12-3 or TRBV12-4, the J call TRBJ2-7; 12 bases are shared with TRBD2. The CDR3 covers 15 residues. The V and J ends lost 7 bases and 4 bases, in that order; junction bases with no gene match: 8. In DNA form, the CDR3 reads TGTGCCAGCACCGCGGCTAGCGGGGGGGTGTACGAGCAGTACTTC. Translating it yields CASTAASGGVYEQYF.

This sequence joins TRBV4-1 and TRBJ2-7; 9 nucleotides line up with TRBD2. Germline V gene lookup returns CDR1 MGHRA and CDR2 YSYEKL. CDR3 length: 18 amino acids. V lost 0 bases to trimming and J lost 1 base; unmatched junction nucleotides: 10. CDR3 sequence: CASSQDRALAGYSYEQYF. In DNA, the CDR3 is TGCGCCAGCAGCCAAGATCGTGCCCTAGCGGGGTATTCCTACGAGCAGTACTTC.

This clonotype was counted a few times. The V call is TRBV5-5, the J call TRBJ2-1, with 10 bases matching TRBD1. Germline V gene data show CDR1 as SGHKS and CDR2 as YYEKEE (reference sequence). With 2 bases clipped from V and 8 bases from J, the junction kept 7 bases outside the gene matches. The CDR3 spans 15 residues. The CDR3 loop reads CASSFPGQGRDEQFF. The DNA of the CDR3 is TGTGCCAGCAGCTTTCCGGGACAGGGGCGGGATGAGCAGTTCTTC.

The chain is built from TRBV6-5 and TRBJ2-1; D not certain. Trimming stripped 2 bases from V and 8 bases from J, with 16 bases between. Per the germline V gene, CDR1 is MNHEY and CDR2 is SVGAGI. The CDR3 loop spans 15 amino acids. CDR3 sequence reads: CASSYRQDALDEQFF. The CDR3 DNA reads TGTGCCAGCAGTTACAGACAAGACGCCCTTGATGAGCAGTTCTTC.

The chain couples TRBV20-1 to TRBJ1-1, with 7 bases matching TRBD1. The V gene end was trimmed by 4 bases and the J gene end by 4 bases; junction bases not matched to a gene: 9. This CDR3 is built from 14 residues. CDR1 and CDR2 (germline): DFQATT, SNEGSKA (reference sequence). DNA for the CDR3: TGCAGTGCTAATACAGGGGTTTGGGGCACTGAAGCTTTCTTT. The encoded protein is CSANTGVWGTEAFF.